A single sample is the source of the 17 T cell receptor beta chains below, sequenced in a study of blood T cell repertoires in COVID-19. Libraries were prepared by immunoSEQ multiplex PCR; TCRdb keeps only in-frame clonotypes and omits some of them. The sample includes approximately 450,000 clones, approximately 90% of them seen just once. The source material was peripheral blood. The receptors here all came from a woman in her twenties or thirties with acute or convalescent COVID-19.

This clone has only a few counts. This rearrangement joins TRBV6-1 to TRBJ2-7; D call uncertain. The CDR3 spans 13 residues. CDR1 and CDR2 (germline): MNHNS, SASEGT. Trimming stripped 1 base from V and 5 bases from J, with 9 bases between. In DNA, the CDR3 is TGTGCCAGCAGTGAAGTCGGGTACGACGAGCAGTACTTC. Amino acid sequence: CASSEVGYDEQYF.

This clone was observed a single time. The chain has TRBV24-1 and TRBJ1-3, with D possibly TRBD1 on 6 matching bases. Trimming stripped 0 bases from V and 4 bases from J, with 15 bases between. CDR3 length: 17 residues. CDR1 KGHDR and CDR2 SFDVKD come from the germline V gene. DNA for the CDR3: TGTGCCACCAGTGATTTGACCGGGACAATGGGGGGAAACACCATATATTTT. Translated, it gives CATSDLTGTMGGNTIYF.

The chain employs TRBV4-1 and TRBJ1-2; 12 nucleotides agree with TRBD1. V gave up 4 bases and J gave up 6 bases; unmatched junction bases: 9. CDR3 length equals 16 residues. Germline CDR1 MGHRA, CDR2 YSYEKL. The CDR3 coding sequence is TGCGCCAGCAGCCCGACAACTGGGACAGGGGGCAATGGCTACACCTTC. Translation gives CASSPTTGTGGNGYTF.

This CDR3 is CASSQEEVRVKGNTIYF. As DNA, the CDR3 is TGTGCCAGCAGCCAAGAGGAAGTTCGGGTTAAAGGAAACACCATATATTTT. This rearrangement joins TRBV3-1 (or the pseudogene TRBV3-2) to TRBJ1-3; D call uncertain. This CDR3 region has 17 residues. In germline, CDR1 is LGHDT, CDR2 YNNKEL (reference sequence). With 0 bases removed from V and 4 bases from J, the gap between germline ends came to 16 bases.

The chain has TRBV19 and TRBJ2-1; 10 nucleotides line up with TRBD1. Per germline, CDR1 LNHDA and CDR2 SQIVND (reference sequence). V gave up 9 bases and J gave up 8 bases; unmatched junction bases: 7. CDR3 length: 13 residues. DNA for the CDR3: TGTGCCAGCGGGGGGACAGGGGAGGATGAGCAGTTCTTC. Amino acid sequence: CASGGTGEDEQFF.

The genes are TRBV12-3 or TRBV12-4 and TRBJ2-5; D possibly corresponds to TRBD1 (6 bases). The V end was cut by 2 bases, the J end by 5 bases, with 9 bases between. The CDR3 is 13 residues long. The CDR3 loop reads CASSLWGRETQYF. Here the CDR3 DNA reads TGTGCCAGCAGTTTATGGGGGCGGGAGACCCAGTACTTC.

This sequence joins TRBV13 and TRBJ1-2; possible D gene TRBD1, 5 bases. CDR3 length: 17 residues. Germline-derived CDR1 and CDR2 are PRHDT and FYEKMQ (reference sequence). Trimming left V 4 bases short and J 0 bases short, with 18 bases between. The CDR3 reads CASSSNEWAGPNYGYTF. DNA for the CDR3: TGTGCCAGCAGCTCAAACGAATGGGCAGGGCCTAACTATGGCTACACCTTC.

V and J are TRBV28 and TRBJ1-2; 7 bases line up with TRBD1. The CDR3 covers 13 residues. From germline, CDR1 is MDHEN and CDR2 SYDVKM. V shed 6 bases and J 5 bases; nucleotides not matched to a gene: 6. CDR3 region: CASSDQTGYGYTF. For the CDR3, the DNA is TGTGCCAGCAGCGACCAGACAGGGTATGGCTACACCTTC.

This clone has a handful of counts. V gene TRBV13 combines with J gene TRBJ2-5, with TRBD1 identical over 8 bases. The germline V gene has CDR1 PRHDT and CDR2 FYEKMQ (reference sequence). This CDR3 is 15 amino acids long. The junction had 9 bases not matched to a gene; V was cut back by 5 bases and J by 4 bases. CDR3 sequence: CASSSRQGLGETQYF. The CDR3 DNA sequence: TGTGCCAGCAGCAGCAGACAGGGGCTGGGAGAGACCCAGTACTTC.

The chain carries TRBV12-3 or TRBV12-4 and TRBJ2-7; no firm D call. This CDR3 has 11 amino acids. The V end lost 6 bases, the J end lost 4 bases, and 7 bases lay between the germline ends. The CDR3 is CASSPRYEQYF. In nucleotides, the CDR3 is TGTGCCAGCAGCCCGAGGTACGAGCAGTACTTC.

The chain is built from TRBV7-9 and TRBJ2-3, with a possible D match to TRBD2 (5 bases). Trimming cost V 6 bases and J 3 bases, with 13 bases left between them. The CDR3 loop spans 14 amino acids. The germline V gene encodes CDR1 SEHNR and CDR2 FQNEAQ (reference sequence). CDR3 residues: CASSSPEGTDTQYF. The DNA of the CDR3 is TGTGCCAGCAGTTCGCCTGAGGGAACAGATACGCAGTATTTT.

The chain links TRBV5-1 to TRBJ2-1; TRBD1 might be the D (6 bases). Trimming removed 6 bases at V and 0 bases at J, with 19 bases between. This CDR3 region has 17 residues. The V gene's germline CDR1 is SGHRS and CDR2 YFSETQ. In DNA form, the CDR3 reads TGCGCCAGCACCTCCCAGCCCCAGGGGACCTCCTACAATGAGCAGTTCTTC. Translated: CASTSQPQGTSYNEQFF. The full variable domain, its missing parts supplied by reference TRBV5-1 and TRBJ2-1, is KAGVTQTPRYLIKTRGQQVTLSCSPISGHRSVSWYQQTPGQGLQFLFEYFSETQRNKGNFPGRFSGRQFSNSRSEMNVSTLELGDSALYLCASTSQPQGTSYNEQFFGPGTRLTVL.

This chain uses TRBV2 with TRBJ1-1; 10 bases are shared with TRBD1. The length of the CDR3 is 15 residues. Germline trimming cut 2 bases from V and 3 bases from J; bases unmatched to any gene: 3. Germline V CDR1 and CDR2: SNHLY, FYNNEI. The CDR3 is CASSESGTGDTEAFF. The CDR3 nucleotides read TGTGCCAGCAGTGAATCCGGGACAGGGGACACTGAAGCTTTCTTT.

V and J are TRBV7-8 and TRBJ1-2; D unresolved. Germline CDR1 and CDR2: SGHVS and FQNEAQ. The CDR3 is 15 residues long. Deletions cut 3 bases from V and 4 bases from J, with 15 bases between. CDR3 in amino acids: CASSFGSDGIYGYTF. The CDR3 region has the DNA TGTGCCAGCAGCTTCGGATCGGACGGGATCTATGGCTACACCTTC.

CDR3 in DNA: TGCGCCAGCAGCTCCCTCGGACAGACCTACGAGCAGTACTTC. It yields the protein CASSSLGQTYEQYF. V usage is TRBV5-1 and J usage is TRBJ2-7; tentative D call: TRBD1 (6 bases). Germline V gene data show CDR1 as SGHRS and CDR2 as YFSETQ. CDR3 length: 14 residues. Trimming removed 3 bases at V and 2 bases at J, with 12 bases between.

V and J are TRBV27 and TRBJ2-5; a weak D match, TRBD2 (6 bases). The CDR3 runs 14 residues. CDR1 is MNHEY, CDR2 SMNVEV, per germline (reference sequence). Trimming pared 2 bases from V and 6 bases from J, leaving 13 bases between. CDR3 bases: TGTGCCAGCAGTTTAACCGGGACTTCGAAGACCCAGTACTTC. This gives the protein CASSLTGTSKTQYF.

CDR3 coding DNA: TGTGCCAGCAGTTTAGGCGACACAGATACGCAGTATTTT. It translates to CASSLGDTDTQYF. This chain connects TRBV12-3 or TRBV12-4 to TRBJ2-3; no firm D call. The ends were cut back, 1 base at V and 2 bases at J, with 4 bases in the middle. This CDR3 has 13 residues.